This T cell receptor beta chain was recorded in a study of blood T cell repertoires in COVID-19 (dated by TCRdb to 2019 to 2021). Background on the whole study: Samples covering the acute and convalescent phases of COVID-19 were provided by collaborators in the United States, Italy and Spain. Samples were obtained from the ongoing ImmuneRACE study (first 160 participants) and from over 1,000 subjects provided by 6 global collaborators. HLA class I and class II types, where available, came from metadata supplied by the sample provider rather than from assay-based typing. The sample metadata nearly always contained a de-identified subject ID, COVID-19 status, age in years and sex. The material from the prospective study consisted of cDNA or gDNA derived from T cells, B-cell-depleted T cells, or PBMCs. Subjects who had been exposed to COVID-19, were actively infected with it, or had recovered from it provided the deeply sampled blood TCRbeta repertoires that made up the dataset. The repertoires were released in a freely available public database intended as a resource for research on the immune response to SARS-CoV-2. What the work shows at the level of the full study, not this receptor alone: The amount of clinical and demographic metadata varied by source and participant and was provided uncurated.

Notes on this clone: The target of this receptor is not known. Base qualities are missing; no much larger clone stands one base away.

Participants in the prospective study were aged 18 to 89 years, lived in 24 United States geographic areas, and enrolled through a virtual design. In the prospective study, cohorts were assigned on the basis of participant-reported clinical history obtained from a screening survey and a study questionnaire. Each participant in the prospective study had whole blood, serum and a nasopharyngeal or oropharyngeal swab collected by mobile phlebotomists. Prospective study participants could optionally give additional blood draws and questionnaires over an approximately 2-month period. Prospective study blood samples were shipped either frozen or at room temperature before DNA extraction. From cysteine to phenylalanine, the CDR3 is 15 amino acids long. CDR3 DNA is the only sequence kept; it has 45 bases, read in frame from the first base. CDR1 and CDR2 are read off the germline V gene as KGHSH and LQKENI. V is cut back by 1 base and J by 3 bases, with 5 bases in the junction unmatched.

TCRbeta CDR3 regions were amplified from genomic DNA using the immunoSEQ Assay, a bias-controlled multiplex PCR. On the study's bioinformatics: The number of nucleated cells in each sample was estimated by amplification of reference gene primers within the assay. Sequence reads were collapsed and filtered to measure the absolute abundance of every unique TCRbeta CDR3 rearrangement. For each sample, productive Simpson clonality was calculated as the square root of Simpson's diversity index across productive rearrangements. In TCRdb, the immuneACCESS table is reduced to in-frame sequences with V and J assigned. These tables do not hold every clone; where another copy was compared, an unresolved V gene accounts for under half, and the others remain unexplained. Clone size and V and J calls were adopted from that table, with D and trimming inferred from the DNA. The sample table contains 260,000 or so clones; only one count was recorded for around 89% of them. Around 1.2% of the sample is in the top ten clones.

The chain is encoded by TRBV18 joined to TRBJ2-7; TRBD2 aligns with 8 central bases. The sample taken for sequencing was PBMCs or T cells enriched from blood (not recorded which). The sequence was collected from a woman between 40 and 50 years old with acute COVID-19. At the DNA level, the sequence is TGTGCCAGCTCACCACGTGCGGGAGGCATCTACGAGCAGTACTTC. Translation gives CASSPRAGGIYEQYF.